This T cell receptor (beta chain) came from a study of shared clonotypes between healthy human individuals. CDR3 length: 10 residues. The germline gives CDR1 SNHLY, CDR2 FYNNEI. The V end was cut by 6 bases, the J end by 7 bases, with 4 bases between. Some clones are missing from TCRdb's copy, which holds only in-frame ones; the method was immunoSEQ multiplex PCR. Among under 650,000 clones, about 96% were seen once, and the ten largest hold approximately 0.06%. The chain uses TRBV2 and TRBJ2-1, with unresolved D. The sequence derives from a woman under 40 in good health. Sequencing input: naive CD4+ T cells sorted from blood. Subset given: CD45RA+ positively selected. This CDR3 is CASRENEQFF. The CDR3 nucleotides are TGTGCCAGCAGGGAAAATGAGCAGTTCTTC.